One sample yielded the 5 T cell receptor beta chains listed below, sequenced in a study of blood T cell repertoires in COVID-19 (dated by TCRdb to about 2020). Preparation of the library involved the immunoSEQ multiplex PCR assay. The table was pulled from immuneACCESS by TCRdb, which kept in-frame rearrangements only. Such tables lose some clones; where checked, under half of the loss comes from unresolved V genes, and the rest has no known cause. The table for this sample lists roughly 250,000 clones; approximately 86% of them were counted only once. The leading ten clones occupy around 7.2% of the sample. Sample: peripheral blood. These receptors were obtained from a man in his fifties or sixties who had recovered from COVID-19.

At least ten counts were recorded for this clone. V is TRBV5-1 and J is TRBJ2-7, with 9 positions matching TRBD1. Germline V gives CDR1 SGHRS, CDR2 YFSETQ. The junction had 7 bases not matched to a gene; V was cut back by 3 bases and J by 0 bases. The CDR3 totals 16 residues. CDR3 region: CASSSLPGQGSYEQYF. In DNA, the CDR3 is TGCGCCAGCAGCTCGCTCCCGGGACAGGGCTCCTACGAGCAGTACTTC. Full variable domain (rest looked up from reference TRBV5-1 and TRBJ2-7): KAGVTQTPRYLIKTRGQQVTLSCSPISGHRSVSWYQQTPGQGLQFLFEYFSETQRNKGNFPGRFSGRQFSNSRSEMNVSTLELGDSALYLCASSSLPGQGSYEQYFGPGTRLTVT.

The chain carries TRBV10-3 and TRBJ2-1; 8 bases are a match to TRBD1. CDR1 ENHRY and CDR2 SYGVKD come from the germline V gene. Losses at the gene ends were 4 bases for V and 7 bases for J; bases not matched to a gene: 6. CDR3 size: 14 residues. CDR3 in DNA: TGTGCCATCAGTGGGACAGGGTCTGGGAATGAGCAGTTCTTC. This sequence encodes CAISGTGSGNEQFF.

The J gene is TRBJ1-2, the V gene TRBV5-1; no reliable D call. The CDR3 has 13 amino acids. CDR1 is SGHRS and CDR2 is YFSETQ in the germline V gene. V lost 1 base to trimming and J lost 4 bases, with 8 bases between them. CDR3 in DNA: TGCGCCAGCAGCTTGTACGGTGGCTATGGCTACACCTTC. It is translated as CASSLYGGYGYTF.

V and J are TRBV27 and TRBJ2-7; 7 bases are shared with TRBD1. The CDR3 runs to 14 residues. CDR1 and CDR2 (germline): MNHEY, SMNVEV (reference sequence). V shed 1 base, J shed 4 bases, and the junction held 4 bases outside the gene matches. CDR3 protein: CASSLLGRGYEQYF. Here the CDR3 DNA reads TGTGCCAGCAGTTTATTGGGCAGGGGGTACGAGCAGTACTTC.

The V gene is TRBV7-9, the J gene TRBJ1-2; 7 nucleotides align to TRBD1. This CDR3 comprises 16 residues. CDR1 is SEHNR, CDR2 FQNEAQ, per germline (reference sequence). The V and J ends lost 3 bases and 1 base, in that order; junction bases with no gene match: 8. The CDR3 protein is CASSLGQSVFNYGYTF. DNA of the CDR3: TGTGCCAGCAGCTTGGGACAGTCCGTTTTTAACTATGGCTACACCTTC. The whole variable domain, remainder taken from reference TRBV7-9 and TRBJ1-2, is DTGVSQNPRHKITKRGQNVTFRCDPISEHNRLYWYRQTLGQGPEFLTYFQNEAQLEKSRLLSDRFSAERPKGSFSTLEIQRTEQGDSAMYLCASSLGQSVFNYGYTFGSGTRLTVV.